Each of the 16 T cell receptor beta chains below was sequenced from the same sample in a study of T cell repertoires in cytomegalovirus infection. TCRdb fed the reads into MiXCR, producing one record per CDR3 protein. Among about 740,000 distinct CDR3 sequences listed, approximately 34% were seen once. The specimen sequenced was PBMCs. Receptors were obtained from a human donor in good health (CMV status not recorded). Some clones in this sample may be carry-over from other donors' samples.

The chain has TRBV19 and TRBJ2-1; 9 nucleotides match TRBD2. V lost 4 bases, J lost 8 bases, and 6 bases stayed unmatched. Germline-derived CDR1 and CDR2 are LNHDA and SQIVND (reference sequence). The CDR3 is 14 residues long. The CDR3 sequence: CASSNSGRGYEQFF. CDR3 DNA: TGTGCCAGTAGTAATAGCGGGAGAGGCTATGAGCAGTTCTTC.

This clonotype came up a few times. The chain joins TRBV2 to TRBJ1-2; 10 nucleotides line up with TRBD1. Germline V lookup: CDR1 SNHLY, CDR2 FYNNEI. With 6 bases clipped from V and 6 bases from J, the junction kept 7 bases outside the gene matches. The CDR3 loop spans 14 amino acids. The CDR3 nucleotides read TGTGCCAGCAGAGGACAGGGGGAGTTTGATGGCTACACCTTC. Translated: CASRGQGEFDGYTF.

The rearrangement uses TRBV3-1 and TRBJ2-2; maybe TRBD2 (6 bases). This CDR3 comprises 15 residues. CDR1 and CDR2 from the germline V gene are LGHDT and YNNKEL (reference sequence). V shed 0 bases and J shed 5 bases, with 10 bases lying between them. The DNA for the CDR3 is TGTGCCAGCAGCCAAGATCTCGGGAGTACCGGGGAGCTGTTTTTT. Translation gives CASSQDLGSTGELFF.

The rearrangement links TRBV6-2 or TRBV6-3 to TRBJ2-3; D is possibly TRBD2 (6 bases). Germline V gene lookup returns CDR1 MNHEY and CDR2 SVGEGT. CDR3 length: 16 amino acids. Between the trimmed V and J ends, which lost 6 bases and 7 bases, there was a span of 23 bases. The CDR3 region has the DNA TGTGCCAGCAGCCCCGGGGGTAGCGGCATTCGGAATACGCAGTATTTT. Protein: CASSPGGSGIRNTQYF.

The CDR3 DNA reads as TGTGCCAGCAGCTTTTTTAGCGACAGGCGAGAGACCCAGTACTTC. Encoded protein: CASSFFSDRRETQYF. The gene calls are TRBV7-9 and TRBJ2-5; perhaps TRBD1 as D (6 bases). CDR3 length: 15 amino acids. The V gene lost 3 bases and the J gene lost 4 bases, with 15 bases spanning the gap. Per the germline V gene, CDR1 is SEHNR and CDR2 is FQNEAQ (reference sequence).

This sequence joins TRBV6-8 and TRBJ2-7; D remains unclear. V lost 2 bases and J lost 3, with 14 bases in between. CDR1 is MNHGY, CDR2 SAAAGT, per germline. The CDR3 runs 15 residues. The CDR3 DNA sequence: TGTGCCAGCAGTTACCGTCGGTCGCCGGACTACGAGCAGTACTTC. Translated, it gives CASSYRRSPDYEQYF.

This clonotype was observed a handful of times. The J gene is TRBJ1-5, the V gene TRBV24-1, with no clear D. Between the trimmed V and J ends, which lost 5 bases and 1 base, there was a span of 5 bases. The CDR3 consists of 13 residues. Germline CDR1 is KGHDR and CDR2 is SFDVKD. The CDR3 nucleotides read TGTGCCACCAGTGGGGTGAGCAATCAGCCCCAGCATTTT. Residues: CATSGVSNQPQHF.

The rearrangement links TRBV6-1 to TRBJ2-5; 7 bases map to TRBD2. CDR1 is MNHNS, CDR2 SASEGT, per germline. The CDR3 has 16 residues. Germline trimming cut 6 bases from V and 7 bases from J; bases unmatched to any gene: 17. CDR3 loop: CASSQDSGSLAGTQYF. Here the CDR3 DNA reads TGTGCCAGCAGCCAAGATAGCGGGTCCCTTGCCGGGACCCAGTACTTC.

Only a few counts were recorded for this clonotype. This sequence joins TRBV7-6 and TRBJ2-5; D remains ambiguous. CDR1 and CDR2 (germline): SGHVS, FNYEAQ. Trimming removed 8 bases at V and 5 bases at J, with 15 bases between. This CDR3 is 13 amino acids long. CDR3 nucleotide sequence: TGTGCCAGCTGTCTGGGTTCCCTGGAGACCCAGTACTTC. Protein product: CASCLGSLETQYF. Supplemented by reference TRBV7-6 and TRBJ2-5, the full variable domain reads GAGVSQSPRYKVTKRGQDVALRCDPISGHVSLYWYRQALGQGPEFLTYFNYEAQQDKSGLPNDRFSAERPEGSISTLTIQRTEQRDSAMYRCASCLGSLETQYFGPGTRLLVL.

The chain combines TRBV5-4 with TRBJ2-3, with 10 bases that match TRBD1. Germline assignment: CDR1 SGHNT and CDR2 YYREEE (reference sequence). Trimming cost V 4 bases and J 3 bases; bases outside gene matches: 2. There are 14 residues in the CDR3. The CDR3 DNA reads as TGTGCCAGCAGCGCGGGACAGGGGACAGATACGCAGTATTTT. It is translated as CASSAGQGTDTQYF.

This chain links TRBV7-9 with TRBJ1-5, with D hard to call. The CDR3 has 13 residues. Trimming shortened V by 3 bases and J by 15 bases, and 18 bases separated the two germline ends. Germline values: CDR1 SEHNR, CDR2 FQNEAQ (reference sequence). The CDR3, as DNA: TGTGCCAGCAGCTTCGAGGGAGGCCCGCTTCGGCATTTT. Protein: CASSFEGGPLRHF. The full variable domain, in which reference TRBV7-9 and TRBJ1-5 provide the parts outside the CDR3, is DTGVSQNPRHKITKRGQNVTFRCDPISEHNRLYWYRQTLGQGPEFLTYFQNEAQLEKSRLLSDRFSAERPKGSFSTLEIQRTEQGDSAMYLCASSFEGGPLRHFGDGTRLSIL.

This clonotype occurred a few times. V and J are TRBV19 and TRBJ1-5, with TRBD1 identical over 7 bases. Looked up from germline, CDR1 is LNHDA and CDR2 is SQIVND (reference sequence). With V trimmed by 8 bases and J by 3 bases, 10 bases remained unmatched. CDR3 length equals 15 residues. CDR3 region: CASSSQGGFNQPQHF. The CDR3 nucleotides are TGTGCCAGTTCGAGTCAGGGGGGCTTCAATCAGCCCCAGCATTTT.

The chain couples TRBV19 to TRBJ2-1; 10 nucleotides match TRBD2. Losses at the gene ends were 3 bases for V and 7 bases for J; bases not matched to a gene: 6. Germline assignment: CDR1 LNHDA and CDR2 SQIVND (reference sequence). The CDR3 has 15 residues. DNA of the CDR3: TGTGCCAGTAGTATCCCTAGCGGGAGTGTTAATGAGCAGTTCTTC. Protein sequence: CASSIPSGSVNEQFF.

This clonotype was counted a single time. The chain employs TRBV12-3 or TRBV12-4 and TRBJ2-1, with 14 bases fitting TRBD2. The ends lost 2 bases at V and 9 bases at J; junction bases unmatched: 9. This CDR3 is 17 amino acids long. The CDR3 DNA follows: TGTGCCAGCAGTTTAAAGGCGGGGACTAGCGGGAGCGGTGAGCAGTTCTTC. Encoded protein: CASSLKAGTSGSGEQFF.

This chain links TRBV6-5 with TRBJ1-2; D is ambiguous. CDR1 and CDR2 (germline): MNHEY, SVGAGI. V lost 5 bases and J lost 3, with 13 bases in between. The CDR3 is 14 residues long. CDR3: CASSASGSHYGYTF. DNA for the CDR3: TGTGCCAGCAGTGCCTCGGGGTCGCACTATGGCTACACCTTC.

This clonotype was picked up a small number of times. The chain couples TRBV5-8 to TRBJ1-2; no definite D call. This CDR3 spans 11 amino acids. V was pared by 7 bases and J by 7 bases, with 11 bases between. Germline values: CDR1 SGHTS, CDR2 YDEGEE. CDR3 sequence (DNA): TGTGCCAGCGGAAGAGGAGGTGGCTACACCTTC. Protein product: CASGRGGGYTF.